This is a list of T cell receptor beta chains from one sample in a study of cytomegalovirus exposure and HLA in healthy donors. The method was immunoSEQ multiplex PCR; TCRdb's version includes in-frame clones alone and lacks a portion of them. The repertoire holds about 77,000 clones, with 60% to 85% as singletons. The sample comprised PBMCs. The receptor set was obtained from a man aged 35-49 years in good health and CMV-seronegative. The CDR3 runs from the conserved cysteine through the conserved F or W. The D gene is left open where the match is weak. Rows may omit the clone size; those that give it use once, few, many or a size class.

j_call d_call clone_size v_call cdr3_aa cdr3_nt
TRBJ1-5 - - TRBV19 CASSIPQGSQPQHF TGTGCCAGTAGTATACCACAGGGAAGTCAGCCCCAGCATTTT
TRBJ2-6 - - TRBV13 CASSRGGQLVVRGANVLTF TGTGCCAGCAGCCGAGGAGGGCAACTAGTTGTTCGTGGGGCCAACGTCCTGACTTTC
TRBJ2-7 - once TRBV7-6 CASSLERSEQYF TGTGCCAGCAGCTTAGAGAGGTCAGAGCAGTACTTC
TRBJ2-1 - - TRBV28 CASSPLQRNEQFF TGTGCCAGCAGTCCATTACAGAGAAATGAGCAGTTCTTC
TRBJ2-7 - - TRBV6-5 CASSQMTASYEQYF TGTGCCAGCAGCCAGATGACAGCCTCCTACGAGCAGTACTTC
TRBJ1-2 TRBD1 - TRBV6-5 CASSPGTGNYGYTF TGTGCCAGCAGCCCCGGGACAGGGAACTATGGCTACACCTTC
TRBJ1-1 - - TRBV27 CASSLQAYTEAFF TGTGCCAGCAGTTTACAGGCATACACTGAAGCTTTCTTT
TRBJ2-1 - - TRBV12-5 CATQGYNEQFF TGTGCTACGCAGGGTTACAATGAGCAGTTCTTC
TRBJ1-1 - few TRBV12-5 CASGLVTTGGWGNTEAFF TGTGCTAGTGGTTTGGTCACTACAGGAGGGTGGGGGAACACTGAAGCTTTCTTT
TRBJ2-5 TRBD2 - TRBV5-8 CASSPLTSGRAGETQYF TGTGCCAGCAGCCCCTTGACTAGCGGGAGGGCAGGGGAGACCCAGTACTTC
TRBJ2-1 - - TRBV28 CASTGSGDEQFF TGTGCCAGCACCGGGAGCGGTGATGAGCAGTTCTTC
TRBJ1-4 - few TRBV6-6 CASRDTMEGGEKLFF TGTGCCAGCAGAGATACAATGGAGGGAGGTGAAAAACTGTTTTTT
TRBJ2-7 - - TRBV13 CASSLVGATYEQYF TGTGCCAGCAGCTTGGTGGGAGCGACCTACGAGCAGTACTTC
TRBJ1-1 - once TRBV6-6 CASSYETLSGAFF TGTGCCAGCAGTTACGAGACTTTGAGCGGAGCTTTCTTT
TRBJ2-3 TRBD1 - TRBV6-5 CASSYSTGPQDTQYF TGTGCCAGCAGTTACTCGACAGGGCCACAAGATACGCAGTATTTT
TRBJ2-7 TRBD1 - TRBV5-1 CASSLGQGGEQYF TGCGCCAGCAGCTTGGGACAGGGTGGAGAGCAGTACTTC
TRBJ2-5 - - TRBV9 CASSVAGSLMDQYF TGTGCCAGCAGCGTAGCCGGGAGCTTGATGGACCAGTACTTC
TRBJ2-7 - - TRBV10-3 CAISPPGVDEQYF TGTGCCATCAGCCCCCCAGGGGTCGACGAGCAGTACTTC
TRBJ2-6 - once TRBV10-3 CAIPTDNLSGANGLTF TGTGCCATCCCGACAGACAATCTCTCTGGGGCCAACGGCCTGACTTTC
TRBJ2-7 TRBD2 once TRBV10-1 CASSGISGSYEQYF TGCGCCAGCAGTGGGATTAGCGGGAGCTACGAGCAGTACTTC
TRBJ1-2 - - TRBV5-1 CASSLVTETGGGYTF TGCGCCAGCAGCTTGGTGACGGAGACCGGAGGAGGCTACACCTTC
TRBJ2-7 TRBD2 - TRBV6-1 CASSERTSGSHEQYF TGTGCCAGCAGTGAACGAACTAGCGGGAGTCACGAGCAGTACTTC
TRBJ2-1 - once TRBV6-1 CASSERAAWGQEQFF TGTGCCAGCAGTGAACGGGCAGCATGGGGCCAAGAGCAGTTCTTC
TRBJ2-7 TRBD1 once TRBV5-4 CASSLGGQGRDEQYF TGTGCCAGCAGCTTGGGGGGACAGGGAAGAGACGAGCAGTACTTC
TRBJ2-3 TRBD2 - TRBV5-1 CASSLGGGRSADTQYF TGCGCCAGCAGCTTGGGCGGCGGGAGGAGCGCAGATACGCAGTATTTT
TRBJ1-1 - - TRBV6-4 CASSPRGGIMNTEAFF TGTGCCAGCAGCCCCAGAGGAGGAATAATGAACACTGAAGCTTTCTTT
TRBJ1-2 TRBD1 - TRBV28 CASSSGGRYGYTF TGTGCCAGCAGTTCAGGGGGCAGGTATGGCTACACCTTC
TRBJ2-1 TRBD2 - TRBV9 CASSVAQAGAYEQFF TGTGCCAGCAGCGTAGCTCAAGCGGGGGCTTATGAGCAGTTCTTC
TRBJ1-1 - - TRBV28 CASSRGIGAFF TGTGCCAGCAGTCGAGGCATCGGGGCTTTCTTT
TRBJ2-1 TRBD2 - TRBV5-4 CASSLALSGAGEQFF TGTGCCAGCAGCTTGGCTCTTAGCGGGGCTGGGGAGCAGTTCTTC
TRBJ2-5 - - TRBV5-1 CASSLVGGKETQYF TGCGCCAGCAGCTTGGTCGGAGGGAAAGAGACCCAGTACTTC
TRBJ2-2 - - TRBV5-4 CATSLGAGELFF TGTGCCACCTCCCTGGGAGCCGGGGAGCTGTTTTTT
TRBJ2-1 - - TRBV6-1 CASSEALVAPYNEQFF TGTGCCAGCAGTGAAGCGCTGGTAGCTCCCTACAATGAGCAGTTCTTC